These T cell receptor beta chains were read from a single sample in a study of T cells in localized non-small cell lung cancer. Using immunoSEQ multiplex PCR, the repertoire was profiled, and TCRdb retains in-frame clones only, with some absent. This sample carries tens of thousands of clones, roughly 80% of them seen once, and the ten largest clones take less than 5.5%. Sequenced material: PBMCs, taken before any cancer treatment. The origin of the receptors is a man aged 35 to 69 with stage II lung adenocarcinoma. Each CDR3 is given with its conserved first and last residue. A D gene is named only where the DNA matches it firmly. Not all rows give a size; the values are once, few, many and, for expanded clones, a class.

TRBJ1-6 | TRBV11-2 | . | TRBD1 | TGTGCCAGCAGCCTACAGGGGCCTGCACCCCTCCACTTT | CASSLQGPAPLHF
TRBJ2-1 | TRBV7-3 | few | . | TGTGCCAGCAGCTTACAACAGCGAGGGAACAATGAGCAGTTCTTC | CASSLQQRGNNEQFF
TRBJ1-2 | TRBV18 | few | TRBD1 | TGTGCCAGCTCACCCAGGTCCGGGACAGGGGGCAAAGGCTACACCTTC | CASSPRSGTGGKGYTF
TRBJ2-7 | TRBV6-5 | . | . | TGTGCCAGCAGTTACCCCGGGAGAGGGCTCGAGCAGTACTTC | CASSYPGRGLEQYF
TRBJ2-7 | TRBV10-3 | . | TRBD2 | TGTGCCATCAGTGGGCGGGAGCTGATCGAGCAGTACTTC | CAISGRELIEQYF
TRBJ2-6 | TRBV15 | . | . | TGTGCCACCAGCGGAAGGGCTGGGGCCAACGTCCTGACTTTC | CATSGRAGANVLTF
TRBJ2-2 | TRBV5-1 | . | TRBD2 | TGCGCCAGCAGCTATAGCGGGCCTAACACCGGGGAGCTGTTTTTT | CASSYSGPNTGELFF
TRBJ1-1 | TRBV7-6 | . | . | TGTGCCAGCAGCTTAGAGTTGAACACTGAAGCTTTCTTT | CASSLELNTEAFF
TRBJ1-5 | TRBV5-1 | once | . | TGCGCCAGCAGCTTGGGGAGGGGTCGGAATCAGCCCCAGCATTTT | CASSLGRGRNQPQHF
TRBJ2-1 | TRBV19 | . | TRBD1 | TGTGCCAGTAGTGCGACCTTTGGACAGGGCTACAATGAGCAGTTCTTC | CASSATFGQGYNEQFF
TRBJ2-2 | TRBV11-2 | . | . | TGTGCCAGCAGCTTAGGGGTCACCGGGGAGCTGTTTTTT | CASSLGVTGELFF
TRBJ1-3 | TRBV10-3 | . | . | TGTGCCATCAGAGACGCTACAGGGACTGGAAACACCATATATTTT | CAIRDATGTGNTIYF
TRBJ2-7 | TRBV7-2 | . | TRBD2 | TGTGCCAGCAGCTTAAAAGCGGGAGGGGGCTACGAGCAGTACTTC | CASSLKAGGGYEQYF
TRBJ2-5 | TRBV15 | . | . | TGTGCCACCGGACGCCCCCAAGAGACCCAGTACTTC | CATGRPQETQYF